This entry lists 11 T cell receptor beta chains sequenced from one sample in a study of T cell responses to AZD1222 COVID-19 vaccine. Libraries were prepared by immunoSEQ multiplex PCR; TCRdb keeps only in-frame clonotypes and omits some of them. Of around 150,000 clones listed, about 88% are singletons. The specimen comprised peripheral blood, sampled on day 0 of AZD1222 vaccination. The receptors originated from an adult in good health.

The rearrangement uses TRBV24-1 and TRBJ1-4; the D is unclear. Germline lookup yields CDR1 KGHDR and CDR2 SFDVKD. V lost 7 bases, J lost 5 bases, and 4 bases lay in between. The CDR3 length is 11 residues. CDR3 in DNA: TGTGCCACCAGCCTAAATGAAAAACTGTTTTTT. Amino acids: CATSLNEKLFF.

The V gene is TRBV28, the J gene TRBJ1-1, with TRBD1 identical over 7 bases. The CDR3 totals 15 residues. Per the germline V gene, CDR1 is MDHEN and CDR2 is SYDVKM. The V and J ends lost 6 bases and 5 bases, in that order; junction bases with no gene match: 12. This CDR3 is CASSTGVWSETEAFF. The CDR3 DNA follows: TGTGCCAGCAGCACAGGGGTTTGGAGTGAGACTGAAGCTTTCTTT.

CDR3 sequence (DNA): TGTGCCACCAGCAGAGATTACGCCAGCGAGCAGTACTTC. This translates into CATSRDYASEQYF. The chain links TRBV15 to TRBJ2-7, with D hard to call. V was clipped by 0 bases and J by 6 bases, with 9 bases between them. CDR1 LNHNV and CDR2 YYDKDF come from the germline V gene (reference sequence). The CDR3 loop spans 13 amino acids.

The chain carries TRBV11-2 and TRBJ2-1; TRBD2 might be the D (5 bases). The CDR3 is made up of 13 amino acids. The V end was cut by 2 bases, the J end by 6 bases, with 8 bases between. CDR1 SGHAT and CDR2 FQNNGV come from the germline V gene. CDR3 sequence reads: CASSLSEGNEQFF. For the CDR3, the DNA is TGTGCCAGCAGCTTAAGTGAGGGCAATGAGCAGTTCTTC.

The J gene is TRBJ2-3, the V gene TRBV5-8; the match to TRBD2 covers 8 bases. This CDR3 is 17 amino acids long. The J segment lost 5 bases and the V segment lost 2 bases, leaving 13 bases of the junction unmatched. The germline V gene encodes CDR1 SGHTS and CDR2 YDEGEE. This chain's CDR3 is CASSLMGAGGAGDTQYF. DNA of the CDR3: TGTGCCAGCAGCTTAATGGGTGCGGGGGGCGCGGGAGATACGCAGTATTTT.

This chain uses TRBV30 with TRBJ2-2; the D is unclear. Trimming pared 2 bases from V and 3 bases from J, leaving 10 bases between. This CDR3 has 14 amino acids. Germline CDR1 is GTSNPN and CDR2 is SVGIG (reference sequence). This CDR3 is CAWSSATDTGELFF. The CDR3 bases are TGTGCCTGGAGTTCGGCTACCGACACCGGGGAGCTGTTTTTT.

Here the CDR3 reads CASSQLLNTEAFF. The CDR3 nucleotides are TGCGCCAGCAGCCAACTCTTGAACACTGAAGCTTTCTTT. The genes are TRBV4-3 and TRBJ1-1, with unresolved D. Germline CDR1 and CDR2: LGHNA and YSLEER. The CDR3 extends over 13 amino acids. Trimming took off 2 bases at V and 0 bases at J, with 4 bases between the two ends.

This chain's CDR3 is CASSSQTQGAGEQYF. CDR3 in DNA: TGTGCCAGCAGTTCCCAGACACAGGGGGCGGGGGAGCAGTACTTC. The chain combines TRBV27 with TRBJ2-7; TRBD1 aligns across 9 bases. J was trimmed by 7 bases and V by 4 bases; bases with no gene match: 11. The CDR3 covers 15 residues. Per germline, CDR1 MNHEY and CDR2 SMNVEV (reference sequence).

The rearrangement uses TRBV28 and TRBJ1-1; no reliable D call. CDR3 length equals 11 residues. V lost 8 bases to trimming and J lost 10 bases, with 14 bases between them. Germline lookup yields CDR1 MDHEN and CDR2 SYDVKM. The CDR3 is CASSEVRRAFF. CDR3 nucleotide sequence: TGTGCCAGCTCAGAAGTCCGGCGAGCTTTCTTT.

The V call is TRBV19, the J call TRBJ1-2; tentatively, D is TRBD1 (5 bases). Germline V gives CDR1 LNHDA, CDR2 SQIVND (reference sequence). The CDR3 is made up of 15 amino acids. V dropped 7 bases and J dropped 7 bases, with 22 bases sitting between them. The CDR3 nucleotides are TGTGCCAGTACCGACGACGGGACGCACTTACGTGGCTACACCTTC. This gives the protein CASTDDGTHLRGYTF. Variable domain in full (rest from reference TRBV19 and TRBJ1-2): DGGITQSPKYLFRKEGQNVTLSCEQNLNHDAMYWYRQDPGQGLRLIYYSQIVNDFQKGDIAEGYSVSREKKESFPLTVTSAQKNPTAFYLCASTDDGTHLRGYTFGSGTRLTVV.

This chain links TRBV4-2 with TRBJ1-5; TRBD1 matches at 8 bases. This CDR3 region has 19 residues. Germline assignment: CDR1 LGHNA and CDR2 YNFKEQ. The V segment lost 0 bases and the J segment 4 bases; nucleotides outside the gene matches: 14. This chain's CDR3 is CASSQDTGGQVGRNQPQHF. The CDR3 DNA is TGTGCCAGCAGCCAAGATACGGGGGGACAGGTTGGCCGGAATCAGCCCCAGCATTTT.